The T cell receptor (beta chain) described here comes from a study of T cell responses to AZD1222 COVID-19 vaccine. About this clone: Its target is not known.

Study-wide findings and caveats: Baseline seropositivity occurred in only a handful of AZD1222 recipients. In the spike-specific TCR repertoire, nearly half reportedly target unmutated variant regions. Females outnumbered males among donors, who were mostly white British; clonal diversity was possibly underestimated.

The table came from immunoSEQ multiplex PCR; TCRdb's copy has only in-frame clones and leaves some out. The sample contains about 180,000 clones, roughly 91% of which appear only once. The sample consisted of peripheral blood, taken 28 days after the second dose of the MenACWY control vaccine. This clonotype originated in an adult who received the MenACWY meningococcal vaccine as a control.

The CDR3 protein is CASSLDQGRYYGYTF. The CDR3 DNA reads as TGTGCCAGCAGCTTAGATCAGGGCAGGTACTATGGCTACACCTTC. The V and J genes are TRBV11-2 and TRBJ1-2; D is possibly TRBD1 (5 bases). The V end lost 0 bases, the J end lost 3 bases, and 11 bases lay between the germline ends. CDR3 size: 15 residues. Germline V CDR1 and CDR2: SGHAT, FQNNGV.